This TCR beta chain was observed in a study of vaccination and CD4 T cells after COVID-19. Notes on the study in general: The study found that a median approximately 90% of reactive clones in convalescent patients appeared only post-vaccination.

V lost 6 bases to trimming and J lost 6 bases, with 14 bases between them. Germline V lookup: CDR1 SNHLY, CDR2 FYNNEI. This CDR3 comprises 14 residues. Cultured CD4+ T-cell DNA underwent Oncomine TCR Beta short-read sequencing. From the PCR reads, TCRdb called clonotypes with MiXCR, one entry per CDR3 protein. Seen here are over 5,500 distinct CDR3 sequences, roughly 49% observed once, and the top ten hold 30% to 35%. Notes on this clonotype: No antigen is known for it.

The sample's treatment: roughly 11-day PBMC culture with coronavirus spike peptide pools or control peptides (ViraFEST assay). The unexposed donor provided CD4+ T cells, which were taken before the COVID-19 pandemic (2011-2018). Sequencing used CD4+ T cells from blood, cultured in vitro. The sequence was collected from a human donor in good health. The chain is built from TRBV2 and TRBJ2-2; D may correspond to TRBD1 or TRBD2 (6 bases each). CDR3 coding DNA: TGTGCCAGCAGACCAAACAGGGAGGCCGGGGAGCTGTTTTTT. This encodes CASRPNREAGELFF.